This record looks at one T cell receptor beta chain sequence and its context. The data were taken from a study of shared T cell receptors in the human thymus. The data were produced by immunoSEQ multiplex PCR, yet TCRdb's version contains in-frame clones alone and is incomplete. The sample carries just under 550,000 clones, about 84% recorded once. Germline trimming cut 6 bases from V and 1 base from J; bases unmatched to any gene: 7. CDR1 is MNHEY and CDR2 is SVGAGI in the germline V gene. The CDR3 has 15 amino acids. The same sample was also used in a study of human thymus T cells. That paper states: Corrective surgery for congenital heart defects was being performed on the healthy Finnish infants who served as donors.

This clonotype originated in a boy under two years old with a congenital heart defect. This chain connects TRBV6-5 to TRBJ2-7, with 9 bases identical to TRBD1. Input material: thymocytes. Written as DNA, the CDR3 is TGTGCCAGCAGCCCCGGGACAGGGTGGTCCTACGAGCAGTACTTC. As protein: CASSPGTGWSYEQYF.